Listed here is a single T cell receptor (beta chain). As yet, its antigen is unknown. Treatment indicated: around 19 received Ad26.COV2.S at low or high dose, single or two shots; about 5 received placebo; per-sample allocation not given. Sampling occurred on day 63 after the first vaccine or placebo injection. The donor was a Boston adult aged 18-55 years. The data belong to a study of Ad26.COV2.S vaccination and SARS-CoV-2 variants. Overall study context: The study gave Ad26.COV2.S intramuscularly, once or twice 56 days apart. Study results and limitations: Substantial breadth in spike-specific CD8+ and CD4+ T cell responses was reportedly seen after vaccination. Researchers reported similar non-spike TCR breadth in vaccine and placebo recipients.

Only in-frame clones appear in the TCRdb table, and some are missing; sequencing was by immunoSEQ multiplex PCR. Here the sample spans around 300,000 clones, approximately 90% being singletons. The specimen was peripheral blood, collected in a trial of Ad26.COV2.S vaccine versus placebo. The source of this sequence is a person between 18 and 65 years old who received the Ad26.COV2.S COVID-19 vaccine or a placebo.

CDR3 nucleotide sequence: TGTGCCAGCAGTGAATTAGGGAGCACAGATACGCAGTATTTT. This codes for CASSELGSTDTQYF. V is TRBV2 and J is TRBJ2-3; the D is unclear. Trimming took off 2 bases at V and 0 bases at J, with 6 bases between the two ends. CDR1 is SNHLY, CDR2 FYNNEI, per germline. The length of the CDR3 is 14 residues.